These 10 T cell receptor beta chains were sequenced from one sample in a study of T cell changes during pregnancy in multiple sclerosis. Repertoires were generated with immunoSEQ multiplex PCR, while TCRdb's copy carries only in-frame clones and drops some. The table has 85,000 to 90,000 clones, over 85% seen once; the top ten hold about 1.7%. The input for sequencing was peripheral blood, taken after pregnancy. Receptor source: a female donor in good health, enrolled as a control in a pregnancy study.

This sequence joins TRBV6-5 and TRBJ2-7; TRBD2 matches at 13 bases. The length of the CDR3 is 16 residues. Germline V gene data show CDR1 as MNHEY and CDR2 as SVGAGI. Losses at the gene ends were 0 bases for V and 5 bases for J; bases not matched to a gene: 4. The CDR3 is CASSYSGGTSGDEQYF. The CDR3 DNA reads TGTGCCAGCAGTTACTCCGGCGGGACTAGCGGGGACGAGCAGTACTTC.

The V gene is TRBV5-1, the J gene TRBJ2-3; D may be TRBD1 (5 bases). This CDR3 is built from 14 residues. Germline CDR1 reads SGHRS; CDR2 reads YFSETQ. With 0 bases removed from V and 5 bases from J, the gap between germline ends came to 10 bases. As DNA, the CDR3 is TGCGCCAGCAGCTTGGTGGACACGGGAGATACGCAGTATTTT. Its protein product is CASSLVDTGDTQYF.

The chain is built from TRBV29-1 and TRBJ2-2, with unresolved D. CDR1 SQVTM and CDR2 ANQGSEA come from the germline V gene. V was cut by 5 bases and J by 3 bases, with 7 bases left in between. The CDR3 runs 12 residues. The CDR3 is CSVFLYTGELFF. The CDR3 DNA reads TGCAGCGTTTTCCTCTACACCGGGGAGCTGTTTTTT.

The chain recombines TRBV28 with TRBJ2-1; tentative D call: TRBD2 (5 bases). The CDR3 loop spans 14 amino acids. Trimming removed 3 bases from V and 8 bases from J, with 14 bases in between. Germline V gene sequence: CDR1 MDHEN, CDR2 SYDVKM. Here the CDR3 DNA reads TGTGCCAGCAGTTTGACTTCGGACTTAGATGAGCAGTTCTTC. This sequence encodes CASSLTSDLDEQFF.

DNA for the CDR3: TGCGCCAGCAGCTTTGACTTCAATACCCCTGGGGCCAACGTCCTGACTTTC. Amino acid sequence: CASSFDFNTPGANVLTF. J is TRBJ2-6 and V is TRBV5-1; D unclear. This CDR3 has 17 amino acids. V lost 2 bases and J lost 2, with 14 bases in between. Germline V gene lookup returns CDR1 SGHRS and CDR2 YFSETQ.

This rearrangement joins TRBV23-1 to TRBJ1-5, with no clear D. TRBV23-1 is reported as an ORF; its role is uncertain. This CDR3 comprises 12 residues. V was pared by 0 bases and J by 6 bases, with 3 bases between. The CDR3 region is CASSQSVQPQHF. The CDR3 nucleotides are TGCGCCAGCAGTCAATCCGTTCAGCCCCAGCATTTT.

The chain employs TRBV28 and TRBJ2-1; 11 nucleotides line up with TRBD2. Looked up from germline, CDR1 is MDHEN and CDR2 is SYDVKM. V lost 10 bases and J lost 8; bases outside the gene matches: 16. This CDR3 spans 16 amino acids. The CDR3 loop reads CATLSLAGGPLDEQFF. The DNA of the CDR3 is TGTGCCACCCTTTCATTAGCGGGAGGGCCATTGGATGAGCAGTTCTTC.

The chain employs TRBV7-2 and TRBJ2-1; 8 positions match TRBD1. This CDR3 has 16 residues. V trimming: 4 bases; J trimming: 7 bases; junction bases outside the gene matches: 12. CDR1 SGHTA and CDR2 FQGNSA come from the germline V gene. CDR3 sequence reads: CASSSQGTGQWNEQFF. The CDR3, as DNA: TGTGCCAGCAGCTCCCAGGGGACAGGTCAGTGGAATGAGCAGTTCTTC.

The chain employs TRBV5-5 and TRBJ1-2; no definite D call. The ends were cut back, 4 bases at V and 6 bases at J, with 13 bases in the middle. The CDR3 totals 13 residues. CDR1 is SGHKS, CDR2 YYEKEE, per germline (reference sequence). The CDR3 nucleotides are TGTGCCAGCAGCCCCCGGGAGGGCAATGGCTACACCTTC. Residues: CASSPREGNGYTF.

The DNA for the CDR3 is TGTGCCAGCAGCTCAGACAGTGAAGGGACCCAGCATTTT. It encodes CASSSDSEGTQHF. This chain joins TRBV7-6 and TRBJ1-5; weak D call: TRBD1 (5 bases). V gave up 4 bases and J gave up 11 bases, with 15 bases separating them. This CDR3 has 13 residues. Germline V lookup: CDR1 SGHVS, CDR2 FNYEAQ.